The present T cell receptor beta chain was sequenced within a study of blood T cells in healthy people across ages. Findings of the study overall: Roughly linearly, TCR beta diversity per million T cells fell as age increased.

The V and J ends lost 7 bases and 9 bases respectively, with 19 bases between them. The CDR3 spans 15 residues. Per germline, CDR1 MNHNS and CDR2 SASEGT. Next came a second PCR, run for about 7 to 12 cycles, which used a sample-barcoded 5' primer along with a J-beta primer mix. MiXCR, run by TCRdb on the 5' RACE reads, gives a single entry per CDR3 protein. The profile shows roughly 1.7 million distinct CDR3 sequences, almost 35% of them singletons. This clonotype was counted only a few times. The antigen is not known. The people who gave samples were healthy Caucasians from Russia, aged roughly 6 to 90.

The chain joins TRBV6-1 to TRBJ1-6; perhaps TRBD1 as D (6 bases). Material: blood. The receptor's source is a woman aged 30 to 39 in good health. CDR3 bases: TGTGCCAGCACCCAAGGATCAGGGGCTGGTTCACCCCTCCACTTT. It is translated as CASTQGSGAGSPLHF.